In its sample, the clone carrying this T cell receptor beta chain was seen many times. Its antigen is still unknown. The table came from immunoSEQ multiplex PCR; TCRdb's copy has only in-frame clones and leaves some out. Counted here are some 220,000 clones, under 95% occurring once; the ten biggest clones make up approximately 1.1%. The validation cohort, a group of 100 to 150 subjects, included the donors and was separate from the approximately 670-subject first cohort. The data were obtained in a study of cytomegalovirus exposure and HLA in healthy donors. Study outcomes and limitations: Investigators reported about 160 TCR beta chains as tied to cytomegalovirus. For most TCR sequences rarity was the rule, although some public TCRs occurred in many donors. In the 120 validation repertoires, just under 95% of cluster scores exceeded 0, per a later analysis.

CDR1 is SGHNT, CDR2 YYREEE, per germline (reference sequence). The V gene lost 4 bases and the J gene lost 7 bases, with 14 bases spanning the gap. CDR3 size: 13 residues. This TCR was sampled from a woman younger than 30 in good health and CMV-seronegative. Sample: PBMCs. The rearrangement joins TRBV5-4 to TRBJ1-2; TRBD1 is a possible D gene (6 bases). In nucleotides, the CDR3 is TGTGCCAGCAGCACCCCAGGGGCCGGTGGCTACACCTTC. It translates to CASSTPGAGGYTF.